Detailed here is one TCR beta chain. The target antigen is unknown. This CDR3 region has 15 residues. Germline lookup yields CDR1 MGHDK and CDR2 SYGVNS. Losses at the gene ends were 6 bases for V and 7 bases for J; bases not matched to a gene: 14. At sampling all donors were nominally healthy, likely with unrecorded immune exposures. PCR amplification relied on 60 Vbeta primers (plus 13 Jbeta primers). TCRdb keeps only in-frame clones here, not all; method: immunoSEQ multiplex PCR. The sample records approximately 130,000 clones, about four fifths being singletons. This record comes from a study of cytomegalovirus exposure and HLA in healthy donors. Points from the study as a whole: An analysis was carried out at a later point. It showed that HLA-associated TCR beta chains were more clonally expanded than equally common non-associated chains. Beyond CMV serostatus, there was no information to go on about immune exposure. Presence/absence analyses assumed roughly uniform sequencing depth across donors.

The TCR sequence derives from a woman aged 40 to 49 in good health and CMV-seronegative. V is TRBV25-1 and J is TRBJ2-5; 7 bases map to TRBD1. Sequencing was done on a sample of PBMCs. CDR3 sequence (DNA): TGTGCCAGCAGGACTACAGGGGTTGATGGGGGGACCCAGTACTTC. Translating gives CASRTTGVDGGTQYF. The full variable domain, in which reference TRBV25-1 and TRBJ2-5 provide the parts outside the CDR3, is EADIYQTPRYLVIGTGKKITLECSQTMGHDKMYWYQQDPGMELHLIHYSYGVNSTEKGDLSSESTVSRIRTEHFPLTLESARPSHTSQYLCASRTTGVDGGTQYFGPGTRLLVL.